Below, 24 T cell receptor beta chains from the same sample are listed, as sequenced in a study of CD8 T cells in Susac syndrome. When the RNA was reverse transcribed, random hexamers were used with an input of about 0.45 to 1 ug. TCRdb called the immunoSEQ multiplex PCR reads again in MiXCR, with one record for every CDR3 protein. The sample holds about 73,000 distinct CDR3 sequences, approximately 94% seen once. Sequences were obtained from CD8+ T cells from PBMCs. The receptors were sampled from a human donor with multiple sclerosis.

V gene TRBV29-1 combines with J gene TRBJ1-2; D is perhaps TRBD1 (5 bases). Germline V gene data show CDR1 as SQVTM and CDR2 as ANQGSEA. V shed 5 bases and J shed 7 bases, with 17 bases lying between them. This CDR3 has 13 residues. The CDR3 DNA sequence: TGCAGCGTTCCGTCAGCCGGGGGTGGTGGCTACACCTTC. This gives the protein CSVPSAGGGGYTF.

The rearrangement joins TRBV27 to TRBJ1-5, with a weak D call TRBD1 (5 bases). Germline V gene lookup returns CDR1 MNHEY and CDR2 SMNVEV (reference sequence). V gave up 5 bases and J gave up 8 bases, with 19 bases separating them. This CDR3 is built from 15 residues. This CDR3 is CASSTLEGRIKPQHF. CDR3 nucleotides: TGTGCCAGCAGTACTCTTGAGGGACGAATTAAGCCCCAGCATTTT.

The chain uses TRBV6-2 or TRBV6-3 and TRBJ2-7, with 12 positions matching TRBD1. The CDR3 totals 15 residues. V lost 6 bases, J lost 3 bases, and 6 bases stayed unmatched. CDR1 MNHEY and CDR2 SVGEGT come from the germline V gene. The CDR3 nucleotides are TGTGCCAGCAGGCTCGGGACAGGGGGCTACTACGAGCAGTACTTC. Its translation is CASRLGTGGYYEQYF.

This sequence joins TRBV4-1 and TRBJ1-4; no clear D. The V and J ends lost 4 bases and 7 bases respectively, with 10 bases between them. CDR1 and CDR2 (germline): MGHRA, YSYEKL. This CDR3 is 13 amino acids long. The CDR3 DNA follows: TGCGCCAGCAGCCTAAATTCCCCTGAAAAACTGTTTTTT. Translation gives CASSLNSPEKLFF.

The V call is TRBV7-2, the J call TRBJ1-2, with D tentatively TRBD1 (5 bases). CDR3 size: 16 residues. Germline CDR1 and CDR2: SGHTA and FQGNSA. Trimming cost V 2 bases and J 5 bases, with 18 bases left between them. The DNA of the CDR3 is TGTGCCAGCAGCTTAATGGGCGGGGCCCTAGGGTATGGCTACACCTTC. Protein product: CASSLMGGALGYGYTF.

The V gene is TRBV18, the J gene TRBJ2-7; D not resolved. Germline CDR1 and CDR2: KGHSH and LQKENI. With 7 bases removed from V and 2 bases from J, the gap between germline ends came to 9 bases. This CDR3 spans 12 amino acids. CDR3 DNA sequence: TGTGCCAGCTTGGGCGAGACCTACGAGCAGTACTTC. Translating gives CASLGETYEQYF.

CDR3 coding DNA: TGCGCCAGCAGCGGGGAAGATGTCCCTATCAATCAGCCCCAGCATTTT. Translation: CASSGEDVPINQPQHF. This chain joins TRBV4-1 and TRBJ1-5; D gene ambiguous. Trimming cost V 5 bases and J 3 bases, with 17 bases left between them. In germline, CDR1 is MGHRA, CDR2 YSYEKL. The CDR3 totals 16 residues.

The J gene is TRBJ2-1, the V gene TRBV5-1; weak D call: TRBD1 (6 bases). The germline V gene has CDR1 SGHRS and CDR2 YFSETQ. V lost 6 bases and J lost 2, with 15 bases in between. CDR3 length: 15 amino acids. CDR3 sequence (DNA): TGCGCCAGCAACCTCTACACAGGGCCCTACAATGAGCAGTTCTTC. Its protein is CASNLYTGPYNEQFF.

The genes are TRBV3-1 and TRBJ2-5; TRBD2 agrees at 9 bases. The CDR3 loop spans 17 amino acids. Unmatched junction bases numbered 12, after V lost 5 bases and J lost 2 bases. Germline CDR1 and CDR2: LGHDT and YNNKEL (reference sequence). CDR3 DNA: TGTGCCAGCAGCGAAGCAGGTAGCGGGAGATTACAAGAGACCCAGTACTTC. Amino acids: CASSEAGSGRLQETQYF.

The genes are TRBV5-1 and TRBJ2-7, with 10 nucleotides matching TRBD2. The CDR3 is 15 residues long. Trimming removed 1 base from V and 0 bases from J; junction bases left unmatched: 1. Germline lookup yields CDR1 SGHRS and CDR2 YFSETQ. In DNA, the CDR3 is TGCGCCAGCAGCTTGACTAGCGGGACCTCCTACGAGCAGTACTTC. Protein: CASSLTSGTSYEQYF.

The chain carries TRBV7-9 and TRBJ2-1; D may be TRBD2 (6 bases). The ends were cut back, 5 bases at V and 4 bases at J, with 18 bases in the middle. Germline V gene sequence: CDR1 SEHNR, CDR2 FQNEAQ (reference sequence). This CDR3 contains 16 residues. The CDR3 DNA reads TGTGCCAGCAGCGACCCTGTTTCTAGCGCTTACAATGAGCAGTTCTTC. As protein: CASSDPVSSAYNEQFF.

V is TRBV7-8 and J is TRBJ2-1; D may match TRBD1 or TRBD2 (7 bases each). CDR3 size: 18 residues. With 2 bases removed from V and 5 bases from J, the gap between germline ends came to 22 bases. Germline V lookup: CDR1 SGHVS, CDR2 FQNEAQ. CDR3 loop: CASSLRFGGTVNDNEQFF. CDR3 DNA sequence: TGTGCCAGCAGCTTAAGGTTCGGGGGGACAGTAAACGACAATGAGCAGTTCTTC.

V and J are TRBV24-1 and TRBJ1-1; D is unclear. Trimming left V 7 bases short and J 3 bases short, with 2 bases between. CDR3 size: 10 residues. Germline values: CDR1 KGHDR, CDR2 SFDVKD. CDR3 amino acids: CATSYTEAFF. In DNA form, the CDR3 reads TGTGCCACCAGCTACACTGAAGCTTTCTTT.

The chain combines TRBV30 with TRBJ2-7, with D unclear. Trimming pared 7 bases from V and 2 bases from J, leaving 15 bases between. Germline values: CDR1 GTSNPN, CDR2 SVGIG (reference sequence). The CDR3 is made up of 13 amino acids. CDR3 DNA: TGTGCCTCAATCAAGGGCGGAACCTACGAGCAGTACTTC. Encoded protein: CASIKGGTYEQYF.

This chain joins TRBV4-1 and TRBJ1-1; no clear D gene. V gave up 0 bases and J gave up 12 bases, with 14 bases separating them. CDR3 length equals 13 residues. Germline assignment: CDR1 MGHRA and CDR2 YSYEKL. In DNA, the CDR3 is TGCGCCAGCAGCCAAGATTATCGGGAGGAACCTTTCTTT. It codes for CASSQDYREEPFF.

This clonotype was observed a single time. J is TRBJ2-1 and V is TRBV6-1; 7 positions match TRBD1. The CDR3 sequence is 15 residues long. The V gene end was trimmed by 7 bases and the J gene end by 9 bases; junction bases not matched to a gene: 15. The germline V gene encodes CDR1 MNHNS and CDR2 SASEGT. The CDR3 loop reads CASIHRGQPGSEQFF. As DNA, the CDR3 is TGTGCCAGCATCCATAGGGGGCAGCCGGGCAGTGAGCAGTTCTTC.

The chain is built from TRBV29-1 and TRBJ2-2; possibly TRBD1 for D (5 bases). Trimming shortened V by 2 bases and J by 1 base, and 8 bases separated the two germline ends. Germline assignment: CDR1 SQVTM and CDR2 ANQGSEA. CDR3 size: 14 residues. DNA of the CDR3: TGCAGCGTTGAACCCAGGGAGAACACCGGGGAGCTGTTTTTT. Translated: CSVEPRENTGELFF.

The rearrangement links TRBV7-8 to TRBJ1-1; no reliable D call. Germline V gene sequence: CDR1 SGHVS, CDR2 FQNEAQ. The CDR3 contains 12 residues. V lost 5 bases and J 11 bases, leaving 15 bases between the germline ends. The CDR3 reads CASSPGPEGAFF. Here the CDR3 DNA reads TGTGCCAGCAGCCCCGGGCCCGAAGGGGCTTTCTTT.

The chain couples TRBV12-3 or TRBV12-4 to TRBJ1-2; D gene unclear. Trimming took 4 bases from V and 9 from J, leaving 12 bases between them. The CDR3 is 12 residues long. CDR3 in amino acids: CASSSMGSRYTF. The CDR3 nucleotides are TGTGCCAGCAGTTCCATGGGTTCCCGCTACACCTTC.

The V and J genes are TRBV13 and TRBJ2-2; 10 bases align to TRBD1. After removal of 4 bases from V and 4 bases from J, the junction contained 9 bases not matched to a gene. Germline CDR1 is PRHDT and CDR2 is FYEKMQ (reference sequence). The CDR3 sequence is 17 residues long. The DNA of the CDR3 is TGTGCCAGCAGCTCGAACTTGGGACAGGGGCCCACCGGGGAGCTGTTTTTT. Encoded protein: CASSSNLGQGPTGELFF.

This clonotype was detected once. The chain links TRBV30 to TRBJ2-5; D remains unclear. This CDR3 comprises 13 residues. V lost 1 base to trimming and J lost 1 base, with 7 bases between them. Per germline, CDR1 GTSNPN and CDR2 SVGIG (reference sequence). This CDR3 reads CAWSAAFQETQYF. CDR3 nucleotide sequence: TGTGCCTGGAGTGCGGCTTTCCAAGAGACCCAGTACTTC. Variable domain in full (rest from reference TRBV30 and TRBJ2-5): SQTIHQWPATLVQPVGSPLSLECTVEGTSNPNLYWYRQAAGRGLQLLFYSVGIGQISSEVPQNLSASRPQDRQFILSSKKLLLSDSGFYLCAWSAAFQETQYFGPGTRLLVL.

The V call is TRBV7-9, the J call TRBJ2-3, with 7 bases matching TRBD2. The CDR3 contains 16 residues. V lost 0 bases, J lost 4 bases, and 7 bases stayed unmatched. Germline V CDR1 and CDR2: SEHNR, FQNEAQ (reference sequence). For the CDR3, the DNA is TGTGCCAGCAGCTTAGCGGCGGGAGAAGGCGCAGATACGCAGTATTTT. It yields the protein CASSLAAGEGADTQYF.

Only a few counts were recorded for this clonotype. V and J are TRBV27 and TRBJ1-2; maybe TRBD1 (6 bases). The CDR3 loop spans 15 amino acids. The ends were cut back, 7 bases at V and 0 bases at J, with 15 bases in the middle. Per the germline V gene, CDR1 is MNHEY and CDR2 is SMNVEV (reference sequence). This chain's CDR3 is CASNPSTGANYGYTF. Written as DNA, the CDR3 is TGTGCCAGCAACCCCTCGACAGGAGCTAACTATGGCTACACCTTC.

The chain links TRBV5-1 to TRBJ2-7, with TRBD2 as a possible D gene (7 bases). Trimming removed 4 bases at V and 0 bases at J, with 23 bases between. The CDR3 consists of 18 residues. The germline gives CDR1 SGHRS, CDR2 YFSETQ. The CDR3: CASSDVGRGAVASYEQYF. DNA for the CDR3: TGCGCCAGCAGCGATGTGGGACGGGGGGCCGTCGCCTCCTACGAGCAGTACTTC.